This T cell receptor (beta chain) was profiled in a study of blood T cells in healthy people across ages. Using a J-beta primer mix together with a sample-barcoded 5' primer, a second PCR was run for roughly 7 to 11 cycles. TCRdb reprocessed the 5' RACE reads with MiXCR, giving one entry per CDR3 protein. In the table there are approximately 960,000 distinct CDR3 sequences, roughly 28% of which are singletons. The ends were cut back, 0 bases at V and 7 bases at J, with 25 bases in the middle. This CDR3 has 20 residues. CDR1 and CDR2 (germline): SGHAT, FQNNGV. This sample also belongs to another study, concerning T cells of mothers and their children.

The clonotype was recovered from a woman in her 40s in good health. The sample comprised blood. V usage is TRBV11-2 and J usage is TRBJ1-6; a weak D match, TRBD1 (5 bases). The CDR3 sequence: CASSLEGWFVGDRGNSPLHF. The CDR3 DNA reads TGTGCCAGCAGCTTAGAAGGTTGGTTTGTCGGGGACCGAGGCAATTCACCCCTCCACTTT.